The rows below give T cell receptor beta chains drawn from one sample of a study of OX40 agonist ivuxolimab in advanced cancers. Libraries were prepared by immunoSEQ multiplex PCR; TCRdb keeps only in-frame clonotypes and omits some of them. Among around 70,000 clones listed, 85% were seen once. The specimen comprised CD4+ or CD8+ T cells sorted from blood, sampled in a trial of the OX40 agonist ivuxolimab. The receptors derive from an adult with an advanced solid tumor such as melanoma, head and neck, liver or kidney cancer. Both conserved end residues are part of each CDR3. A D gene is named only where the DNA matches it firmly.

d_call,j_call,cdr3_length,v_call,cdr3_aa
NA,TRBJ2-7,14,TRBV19,CASSIGGFAYEQYF
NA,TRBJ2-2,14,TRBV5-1,CASRGGQNTGELFF
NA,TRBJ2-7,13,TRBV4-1,CASSLGTDDEQYF
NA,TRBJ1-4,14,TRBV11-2,CASSLYRGDEKLFF
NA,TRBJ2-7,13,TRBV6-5,CAGRRQGGDEQYF
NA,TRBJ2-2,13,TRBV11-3,CASSLVLGGELFF
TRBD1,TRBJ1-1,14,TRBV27,CASSFFPRDSEAFF
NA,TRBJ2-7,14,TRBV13,CASSLGGWTYEQYF
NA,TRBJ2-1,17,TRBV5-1,CASSLGVVASGENEQFF
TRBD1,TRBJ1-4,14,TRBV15,CATSMTGGAEKLFF
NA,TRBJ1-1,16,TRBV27,CASSLWPDGVNTEAFF
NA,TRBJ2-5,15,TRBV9,CASSVGGVAQETQYF
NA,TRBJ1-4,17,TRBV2,CASTRRDVSATNEKLFF
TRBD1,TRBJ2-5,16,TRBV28,CASSPPGQGYQETQYF
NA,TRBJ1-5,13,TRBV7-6,CASSLGFNQPQHF
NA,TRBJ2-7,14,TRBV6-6,CASSYWSGTYEQYF
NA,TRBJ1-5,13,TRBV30,CAWNQEINQPQHF
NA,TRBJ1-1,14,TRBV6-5,CASRRTELNTEAFF
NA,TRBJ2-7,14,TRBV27,CASSLWQGHYEQYF
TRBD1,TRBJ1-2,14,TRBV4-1,CASSQGTGMGGYTF
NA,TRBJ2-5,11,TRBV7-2,CASSLRGAQYF
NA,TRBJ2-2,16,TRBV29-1,CSVFPGQSSNTGELFF
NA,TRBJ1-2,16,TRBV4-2,CASSQDRASGGIGYTF
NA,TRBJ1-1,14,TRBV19,CASSPSRGGGRAFF
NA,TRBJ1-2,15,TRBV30,CAWHPRGERSYGYTF
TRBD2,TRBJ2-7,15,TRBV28,CASSLGGRAVYEQYF
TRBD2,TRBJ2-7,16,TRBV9,CASSVAGLAGAYEQYF
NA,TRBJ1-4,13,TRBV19,CASSPRGGEVVFF
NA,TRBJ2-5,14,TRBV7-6,CASSVGRGQETQYF
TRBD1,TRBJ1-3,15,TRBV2,CASSGDSRSGNTIYF
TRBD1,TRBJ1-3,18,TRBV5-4,CASSQVPDRWYSGNTIYF
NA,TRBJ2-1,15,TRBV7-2,CASGPTSSSYNEQFF
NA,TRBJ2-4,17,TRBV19,CASSIYPGRGAKNIQYF
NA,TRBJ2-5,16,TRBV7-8,CASSLGGRPGQETQYF
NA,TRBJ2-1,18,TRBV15,CATSRARWGGVLGSEQFF
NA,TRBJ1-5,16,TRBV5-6,CASSVGAGVGNQPQHF
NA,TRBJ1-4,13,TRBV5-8,CASSSRGEEKLFF
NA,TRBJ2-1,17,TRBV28,CASNDLGGNIRVNEQFF
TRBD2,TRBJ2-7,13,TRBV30,CAWRGGESYEQYF
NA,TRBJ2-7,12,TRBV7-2,CASSLSVYEQYF
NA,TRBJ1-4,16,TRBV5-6,CASSLEPGSTNEKLFF
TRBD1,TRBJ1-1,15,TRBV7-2,CASSLDRTLNTEAFF
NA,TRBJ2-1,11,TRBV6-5,CASSFGVEQFF
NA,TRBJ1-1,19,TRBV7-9,CASSLVGRDRKGWYTEAFF
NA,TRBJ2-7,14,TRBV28,CASSPAAAGREQYF
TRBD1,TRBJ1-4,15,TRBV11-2,CASSFLTGGSEKLFF
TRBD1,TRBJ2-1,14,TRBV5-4,CASSGRDRGNEQFF
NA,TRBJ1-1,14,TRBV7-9,CASSLRGRGTEAFF
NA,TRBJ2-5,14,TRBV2,CASSSLRGSETQYF
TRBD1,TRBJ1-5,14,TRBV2,CASSGVTQGQPQHF
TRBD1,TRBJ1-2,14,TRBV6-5,CASSYPGTVGGYTF
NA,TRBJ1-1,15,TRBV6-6,CASSYPTTAGGEAFF
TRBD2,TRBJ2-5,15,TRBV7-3,CASSLYSGRTETQYF
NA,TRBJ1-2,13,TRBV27,CASSLYSGGGYTF